This T cell receptor (beta chain) was recorded in a study of T cell responses to AZD1222 COVID-19 vaccine. Study-wide results and caveats: Donor demographics were predominantly white British with a female majority; clonal diversity may be underestimated.

Only in-frame clones appear in the TCRdb table, and some are missing; sequencing was by immunoSEQ multiplex PCR. The profile shows 150,000 to 160,000 clones, 86% of them singletons. Comment on this clone: Its antigen is currently unknown.

The CDR3 consists of 14 residues. Germline CDR1 reads SGHAT; CDR2 reads FQNNGV. V was trimmed by 5 bases and J by 5 bases, leaving 15 bases between them. The J gene is TRBJ2-5, the V gene TRBV11-2; D is ambiguous. The sequenced sample was peripheral blood, obtained on day 0 of MenACWY control vaccination. The sequence derives from an adult in good health. The CDR3 DNA reads as TGTGCCAGCAGCCCCGACGGTCCGATGGAGACCCAGTACTTC. Its translation is CASSPDGPMETQYF.